The 22 T cell receptor beta chains reported below all come from one sample, sequenced in a study of blood T cell repertoires in COVID-19. Only in-frame clones appear in the TCRdb table, and some are missing; sequencing was by immunoSEQ multiplex PCR. The data hold about 120,000 clones, with approximately 80% observed a single time. What was sequenced was peripheral blood. The receptors shown here come from a human donor in a cohort sampled during active COVID-19.

This chain links TRBV6-5 with TRBJ2-3; 8 nucleotides match TRBD2. With 1 base clipped from V and 1 base from J, the junction kept 1 base outside the gene matches. CDR3 size: 15 residues. CDR1 MNHEY and CDR2 SVGAGI come from the germline V gene. CDR3 sequence (DNA): TGTGCCAGCAGTTACTGGCGGGGGGGCACAGATACGCAGTATTTT. Residues: CASSYWRGGTDTQYF.

The J gene is TRBJ2-2, the V gene TRBV7-9; 9 positions match TRBD1. Trimming at V came to 5 bases and at J to 1 base, leaving 5 bases not matched to a gene. The CDR3 extends over 16 amino acids. CDR1 and CDR2 from the germline V gene are SEHNR and FQNEAQ (reference sequence). CDR3 loop: CASSKPGQGNTGELFF. The CDR3 coding sequence is TGTGCCAGCAGCAAACCGGGACAGGGGAACACCGGGGAGCTGTTTTTT.

This clone was found once. The chain recombines TRBV10-3 with TRBJ2-2; 9 bases map to TRBD2. The CDR3 is 15 residues long. Germline trimming cut 5 bases from V and 4 bases from J; bases unmatched to any gene: 5. Germline CDR1 ENHRY, CDR2 SYGVKD. The CDR3 DNA reads TGTGCCATCAGTAATAGCGGGGGCGGCACCGGGGAGCTGTTTTTT. Translated: CAISNSGGGTGELFF.

The chain joins TRBV7-2 to TRBJ1-4; TRBD1 agrees at 9 bases. The CDR3 is 15 residues long. J was trimmed by 7 bases and V by 2 bases; bases with no gene match: 5. Germline CDR1 reads SGHTA; CDR2 reads FQGNSA. The CDR3 protein is CASSLTGTGLEKLFF. In DNA form, the CDR3 reads TGTGCCAGCAGCTTAACCGGGACAGGGCTTGAAAAACTGTTTTTT.

V gene TRBV2 combines with J gene TRBJ1-1, with no clear D. Between the trimmed V and J ends, which lost 10 bases and 4 bases, there was a span of 16 bases. The CDR3 is 13 residues long. Germline V gene data show CDR1 as SNHLY and CDR2 as FYNNEI. In DNA form, the CDR3 reads TGTGCCATCAACTACTCCCCACTCACTGAAGCTTTCTTT. Amino acid sequence: CAINYSPLTEAFF.

About this clone: The sample carries other DNA sequences with the same CDR3. The chain joins TRBV18 to TRBJ1-2; no clear D. This CDR3 contains 12 residues. Germline assignment: CDR1 KGHSH and CDR2 LQKENI. V lost 3 bases, J lost 5 bases, and 7 bases lay in between. As DNA, the CDR3 is TGTGCCAGCTCACCGGAGGAATATGGCTACACCTTC. Its translation: CASSPEEYGYTF.

This chain joins TRBV25-1 and TRBJ1-4; maybe TRBD1 (5 bases). Germline V gene sequence: CDR1 MGHDK, CDR2 SYGVNS. The CDR3 runs to 16 residues. Trimming shortened V by 0 bases and J by 6 bases, and 14 bases separated the two germline ends. Written as DNA, the CDR3 is TGTGCCAGCAGTGAATATAGGAACAGGTGGGATGAAAAACTGTTTTTT. It translates to CASSEYRNRWDEKLFF. The whole variable domain, filled in from reference TRBV25-1 and TRBJ1-4, reads EADIYQTPRYLVIGTGKKITLECSQTMGHDKMYWYQQDPGMELHLIHYSYGVNSTEKGDLSSESTVSRIRTEHFPLTLESARPSHTSQYLCASSEYRNRWDEKLFFGSGTQLSVL.

Concerning this clone: A much more abundant neighbour one base away suggests this may be a read error. The same CDR3 also results from other DNA sequences found in this sample. The J gene is TRBJ2-3, the V gene TRBV5-1, with 7 nucleotides matching TRBD1. The CDR3 totals 14 residues. J lost 2 bases, V lost 5 bases, and 5 bases had no gene match. Per germline, CDR1 SGHRS and CDR2 YFSETQ. This CDR3 reads CASSPGQYTDTQYF. CDR3 DNA: TGCGCCAGCAGTCCGGGACAGTACACAGATACGCAGTATTTT. Full variable domain (missing parts from reference TRBV5-1 and TRBJ2-3): KAGVTQTPRYLIKTRGQQVTLSCSPISGHRSVSWYQQTPGQGLQFLFEYFSETQRNKGNFPGRFSGRQFSNSRSEMNVSTLELGDSALYLCASSPGQYTDTQYFGPGTRLTVL.

This clone showed up just a few times. The chain employs TRBV10-3 and TRBJ2-7, with D maybe TRBD1 (5 bases). The length of the CDR3 is 13 residues. Between the trimmed V and J ends, which lost 5 bases and 3 bases, there was a span of 11 bases. Germline V gene data show CDR1 as ENHRY and CDR2 as SYGVKD. The CDR3 coding sequence is TGTGCCATCAGTCAAGACAGCTTCTACGAGCAGTACTTC. Its translation is CAISQDSFYEQYF.

The chain uses TRBV5-4 and TRBJ1-4, with 10 bases that match TRBD1. Trimming at V came to 0 bases and at J to 5 bases, leaving 4 bases not matched to a gene. This CDR3 comprises 16 residues. CDR1 and CDR2 (germline): SGHNT, YYREEE (reference sequence). CDR3 in amino acids: CASSLAPGQGNEKLFF. The CDR3 nucleotides are TGTGCCAGCAGCTTGGCGCCGGGACAGGGGAATGAAAAACTGTTTTTT.

This rearrangement joins TRBV27 to TRBJ1-5, with a tentative D call TRBD1 (5 bases). V lost 2 bases to trimming and J lost 5 bases, with 7 bases between them. The CDR3 length is 13 residues. The V gene's germline CDR1 is MNHEY and CDR2 SMNVEV (reference sequence). DNA of the CDR3: TGTGCCAGCAGTTTACAGGGTGATCAGCCCCAGCATTTT. Its translation is CASSLQGDQPQHF.

The V and J genes are TRBV7-8 and TRBJ1-1, with a tentative D call TRBD1 (6 bases). The germline V gene encodes CDR1 SGHVS and CDR2 FQNEAQ. V lost 4 bases to trimming and J lost 0 bases, with 24 bases between them. The CDR3 loop spans 19 amino acids. The CDR3 DNA reads TGTGCCAGCAGCTCGTCCTTACAGGGTCAGGCCCTTCTGAACACTGAAGCTTTCTTT. It is translated as CASSSSLQGQALLNTEAFF.

The rearrangement uses TRBV10-2 and TRBJ1-5, with D uncertain. Trimming cost V 2 bases and J 0 bases, with 5 bases left between them. Per the germline V gene, CDR1 is WSHSY and CDR2 is SAAADI. The CDR3 extends over 14 amino acids. CDR3 nucleotide sequence: TGCGCCAGCAGTGAGGGGCATAGCAATCAGCCCCAGCATTTT. Encoded protein: CASSEGHSNQPQHF.

V gene TRBV20-1 combines with J gene TRBJ2-4; 9 nucleotides agree with TRBD2. CDR3 length: 11 residues. The V gene end was trimmed by 5 bases and the J gene end by 9 bases; junction bases not matched to a gene: 2. Germline CDR1 reads DFQATT; CDR2 reads SNEGSKA (reference sequence). In DNA, the CDR3 is TGCAGTGCTTTAGCGGGGGTCATTCAGTACTTC. It encodes CSALAGVIQYF.

The rearrangement links TRBV20-1 to TRBJ2-7, with TRBD2 matching 10 bases. The CDR3 runs 16 residues. With 3 bases clipped from V and 1 base from J, the junction kept 9 bases outside the gene matches. The germline gives CDR1 DFQATT, CDR2 SNEGSKA (reference sequence). The CDR3 reads CSASLSASGGSYEQYF. CDR3 nucleotide sequence: TGCAGTGCTAGTCTTTCGGCTAGCGGGGGTTCCTACGAGCAGTACTTC.

V is TRBV3-1 (or the pseudogene TRBV3-2) and J is TRBJ1-2, with TRBD1 matching over 8 bases. Trimming took 0 bases from V and 4 from J; bases not matched to a gene: 10. Germline CDR1 LGHDT, CDR2 YNNKEL (reference sequence). The CDR3 is 17 residues long. CDR3 sequence (DNA): TGTGCCAGCAGCCAAGACGAGACAGGGGTGGTGAGCTATGGCTACACCTTC. This encodes CASSQDETGVVSYGYTF.

The chain couples TRBV29-1 to TRBJ2-1, with TRBD2 identical over 8 bases. J was trimmed by 5 bases and V by 0 bases; bases with no gene match: 6. The CDR3 loop spans 15 amino acids. Germline values: CDR1 SQVTM, CDR2 ANQGSEA. The CDR3 loop is CSVEEIAGTNNEQFF. The DNA for the CDR3 is TGCAGCGTTGAAGAGATAGCGGGGACGAACAATGAGCAGTTCTTC.

This clone was seen just once. The chain links TRBV5-3 to TRBJ1-1; the match to TRBD1 covers 9 bases. TRBV5-3 is annotated as an ORF whose role is uncertain. This CDR3 has 16 residues. J lost 11 bases, V lost 2 bases, and 16 bases had no gene match. The CDR3 reads CARSFRPDRGLLRAFF. The CDR3 DNA sequence: TGTGCCAGAAGCTTTAGGCCGGACAGGGGATTATTAAGGGCTTTCTTT.

This rearrangement joins TRBV5-5 to TRBJ1-1; D gene unclear. Germline values: CDR1 SGHKS, CDR2 YYEKEE (reference sequence). Trimming took 0 bases from V and 3 from J, leaving 6 bases between them. CDR3 length: 13 residues. The chain's CDR3 is CASSLAIYTEAFF. CDR3 nucleotides: TGTGCCAGCAGCTTGGCCATTTACACTGAAGCTTTCTTT.

V usage is TRBV4-3 and J usage is TRBJ1-1; D is undetermined. The V end was cut by 4 bases, the J end by 2 bases, with 8 bases between. The CDR3 runs to 13 residues. Germline V gives CDR1 LGHNA, CDR2 YSLEER. The CDR3 loop is CASSLQKNTEAFF. CDR3 bases: TGCGCCAGCAGCCTACAGAAAAACACTGAAGCTTTCTTT.

The genes are TRBV3-1 (or the pseudogene TRBV3-2) and TRBJ2-2, with 9 bases that match TRBD1. Germline trimming cut 4 bases from V and 7 bases from J; bases unmatched to any gene: 7. The CDR3 runs 15 residues. The germline gives CDR1 LGHDT, CDR2 YNNKEL (reference sequence). The CDR3 protein is CASSLNRGQGGELFF. The CDR3 DNA reads TGTGCCAGCAGCCTTAACAGGGGGCAGGGCGGGGAGCTGTTTTTT.

The CDR3 reads CASSLMGYRGRETQYF. The CDR3 bases are TGTGCCAGCAGCTTAATGGGCTACAGGGGGCGGGAGACCCAGTACTTC. V gene TRBV7-2 combines with J gene TRBJ2-5, with 9 nucleotides matching TRBD1. V lost 2 bases to trimming and J lost 5 bases; unmatched junction nucleotides: 9. The CDR3 is made up of 16 amino acids. Germline V gives CDR1 SGHTA, CDR2 FQGNSA.